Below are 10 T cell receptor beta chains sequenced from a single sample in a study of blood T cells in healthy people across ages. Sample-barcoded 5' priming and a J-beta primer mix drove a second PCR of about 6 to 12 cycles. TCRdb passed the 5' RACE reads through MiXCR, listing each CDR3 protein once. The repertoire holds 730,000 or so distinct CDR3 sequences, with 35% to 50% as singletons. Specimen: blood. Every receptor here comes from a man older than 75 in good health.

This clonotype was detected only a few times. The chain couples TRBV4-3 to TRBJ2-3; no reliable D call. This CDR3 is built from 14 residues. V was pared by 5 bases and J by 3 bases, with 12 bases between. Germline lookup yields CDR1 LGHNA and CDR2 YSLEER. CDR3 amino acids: CASSVDRFTDTQYF. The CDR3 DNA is TGCGCCAGCAGCGTGGACCGTTTTACAGATACGCAGTATTTT.

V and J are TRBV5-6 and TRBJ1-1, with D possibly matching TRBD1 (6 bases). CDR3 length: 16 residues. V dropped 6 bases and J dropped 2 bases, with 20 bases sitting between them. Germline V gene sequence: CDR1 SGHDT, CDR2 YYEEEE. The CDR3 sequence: CASMVRYRELNTEAFF. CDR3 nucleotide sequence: TGTGCCAGCATGGTAAGGTACAGGGAACTCAACACTGAAGCTTTCTTT.

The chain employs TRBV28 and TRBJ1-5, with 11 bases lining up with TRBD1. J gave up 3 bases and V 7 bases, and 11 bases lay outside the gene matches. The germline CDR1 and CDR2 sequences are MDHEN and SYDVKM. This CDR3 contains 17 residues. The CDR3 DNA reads TGTGCCAGCACTACCCGAGGGACAGGGGGTTCCAATCAGCCCCAGCATTTT. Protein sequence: CASTTRGTGGSNQPQHF.

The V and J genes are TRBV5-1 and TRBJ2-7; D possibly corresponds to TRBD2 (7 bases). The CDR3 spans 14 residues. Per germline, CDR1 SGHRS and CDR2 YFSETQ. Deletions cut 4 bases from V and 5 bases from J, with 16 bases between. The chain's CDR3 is CASSRGLRDNEQYF. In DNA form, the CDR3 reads TGCGCCAGCAGCCGGGGACTAAGGGACAACGAGCAGTACTTC.

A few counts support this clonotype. The CDR3 bases are TGTGCCAGCAGTGAAGCGCCACAGGGTTACACTGAAGCTTTCTTT. Amino acid sequence: CASSEAPQGYTEAFF. The chain carries TRBV6-1 and TRBJ1-1; tentative D call: TRBD1 (6 bases). This CDR3 is 15 amino acids long. Per germline, CDR1 MNHNS and CDR2 SASEGT. Trimming left V 0 bases short and J 3 bases short, with 11 bases between.

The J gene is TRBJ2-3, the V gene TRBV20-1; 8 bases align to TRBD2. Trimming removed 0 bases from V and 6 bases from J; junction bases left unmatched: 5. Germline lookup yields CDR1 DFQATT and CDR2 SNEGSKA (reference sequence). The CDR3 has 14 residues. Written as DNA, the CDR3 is TGCAGTGCTAGAGAAGGGACTAGTATGGATACGCAGTATTTT. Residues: CSAREGTSMDTQYF.

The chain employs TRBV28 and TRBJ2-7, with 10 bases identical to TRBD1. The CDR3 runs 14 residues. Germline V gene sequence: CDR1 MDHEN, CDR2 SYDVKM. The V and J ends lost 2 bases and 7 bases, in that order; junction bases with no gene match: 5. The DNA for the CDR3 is TGTGCCAGCAGTTTAGGGACAGGGGATCGAGAGCAGTACTTC. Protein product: CASSLGTGDREQYF.

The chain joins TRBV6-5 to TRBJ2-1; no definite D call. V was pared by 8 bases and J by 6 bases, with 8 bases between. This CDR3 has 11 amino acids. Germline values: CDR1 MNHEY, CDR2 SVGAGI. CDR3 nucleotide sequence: TGTGCCAGCGCCCGTGGCAATGAGCAGTTCTTC. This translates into CASARGNEQFF.

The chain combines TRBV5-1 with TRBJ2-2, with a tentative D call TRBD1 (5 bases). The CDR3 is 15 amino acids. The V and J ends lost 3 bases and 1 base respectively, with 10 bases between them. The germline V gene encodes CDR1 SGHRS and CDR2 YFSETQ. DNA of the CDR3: TGCGCCAGCAGCTCAAAAACAGGGAACACCGGGGAGCTGTTTTTT. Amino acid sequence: CASSSKTGNTGELFF. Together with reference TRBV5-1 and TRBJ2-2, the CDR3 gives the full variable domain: KAGVTQTPRYLIKTRGQQVTLSCSPISGHRSVSWYQQTPGQGLQFLFEYFSETQRNKGNFPGRFSGRQFSNSRSEMNVSTLELGDSALYLCASSSKTGNTGELFFGEGSRLTVL.

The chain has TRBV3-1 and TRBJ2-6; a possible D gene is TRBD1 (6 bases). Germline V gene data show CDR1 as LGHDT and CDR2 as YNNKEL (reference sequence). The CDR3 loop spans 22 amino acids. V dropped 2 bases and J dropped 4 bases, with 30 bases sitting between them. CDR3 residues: CASSQTPTGALRQVPGANVLTF. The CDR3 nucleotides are TGTGCCAGCAGCCAAACCCCTACCGGGGCTTTAAGACAGGTCCCAGGGGCCAACGTCCTGACTTTC.